These T cell receptor beta chains were read from a single sample in a study of T cell responses to AZD1222 COVID-19 vaccine. Only in-frame clones appear in the TCRdb table, and some are missing; sequencing was by immunoSEQ multiplex PCR. The sample lists about 130,000 clones, 93% seen once, with under 6.5% in the top ten. The source material was peripheral blood, sampled on day 0 of AZD1222 vaccination. The source is an adult in good health. Each CDR3 is given with its conserved first and last residue. A D gene is named only where the DNA matches it firmly. Clone size, where shown, is once, few, many, or a class for clones that have expanded.

-	TRBV27	TRBJ2-7	-	TGTGCCAGCAGTCCTGGGTGGCGGGCCTACGAGCAGTACTTC	CASSPGWRAYEQYF
-	TRBV30	TRBJ2-1	few	TGTGCCTGGAGTCAGGAAATGAGCTCCTACAATGAGCAGTTCTTC	CAWSQEMSSYNEQFF
-	TRBV19	TRBJ1-1	-	TGTGCCAGTAGTATAGGGGCGCCTTTGAACACTGAAGCTTTCTTT	CASSIGAPLNTEAFF
TRBD1	TRBV12-3/TRBV12-4	TRBJ1-6	-	TGTGCCAGCAGGGGACAGACCAATTCACCCCTCCACTTT	CASRGQTNSPLHF
TRBD1	TRBV6-1	TRBJ2-2	-	TGTGCCAGCAGTCGTGGACAGGGGGCAAGAGGGGAGCTGTTTTTT	CASSRGQGARGELFF
TRBD1	TRBV11-2	TRBJ2-7	-	TGTGCCAGCAGCCCCATGACAGGGATGCACGGCGAGCAGTACTTC	CASSPMTGMHGEQYF
-	TRBV9	TRBJ2-2	once	TGTGCCAGCAGCGTAGATCCGGGGGGCGCAGCCGGGGAGCTGTTTTTT	CASSVDPGGAAGELFF
-	TRBV9	TRBJ1-5	-	TGTGCCAGCAGCGTAGTCATAGATAGCAATCAGCCCCAGCATTTT	CASSVVIDSNQPQHF
-	TRBV7-9	TRBJ2-5	-	TGTGCCAGCAGCTTAGTCTTAGTCGGGAAAGAGACCCAGTACTTC	CASSLVLVGKETQYF
-	TRBV5-4	TRBJ1-4	-	TGTGCCAGCAGCCCGGACCGCGTTAATGAAAAACTGTTTTTT	CASSPDRVNEKLFF
-	TRBV10-1	TRBJ1-1	-	TGCGCCAGCAGTGGTGGGACGGGGAACACTGAAGCTTTCTTT	CASSGGTGNTEAFF
TRBD1	TRBV5-4	TRBJ2-7	-	TGTGCCAGCAGCATCGGGACAGGCGGCTCCTACGAGCAGTACTTC	CASSIGTGGSYEQYF
-	TRBV19	TRBJ2-7	once	TGTGCCAGTTCCGGGACGAGGACAGACGAGCAGTACTTC	CASSGTRTDEQYF
TRBD2	TRBV5-1	TRBJ2-7	-	TGCGCCAGCAGCTTCCTAGCGGGAGGCTCCTACGAGCAGTACTTC	CASSFLAGGSYEQYF
-	TRBV7-8	TRBJ1-5	-	TGTGCCAGCAGCTTAGGGCAGGGCCAGCCCCAGCATTTT	CASSLGQGQPQHF
-	TRBV7-9	TRBJ1-1	-	TGTGCCAGCAGCTTAGTCTCCAGTCCCTACACTGAAGCTTTCTTT	CASSLVSSPYTEAFF
-	TRBV19	TRBJ2-7	-	TGTGCCAGTAGTATGGTAGTAGCGGACGAGCAGTACTTC	CASSMVVADEQYF
-	TRBV9	TRBJ2-7	once	TGTGCCAGCAGCGGGGGACACACCTACGAGCAGTACTTC	CASSGGHTYEQYF
-	TRBV4-2	TRBJ1-5	-	TGTGCCAGCAGCCAAGAGGGCCATAATCAGCCCCAGCATTTT	CASSQEGHNQPQHF
-	TRBV12-3/TRBV12-4	TRBJ1-1	-	TGTGCCAGCAGCCAAAGGGCGCCAGATGAAGCTTTCTTT	CASSQRAPDEAFF
-	TRBV30	TRBJ1-2	once	TGTGCCTGGACGGCCAGAACGCTCTATGGCTACACCTTC	CAWTARTLYGYTF
-	TRBV18	TRBJ2-1	-	TGTGCCAGCTCAACCACAGGGGCCTCTCCGCGGGAGGTCTACAATGAGCAGTTCTTC	CASSTTGASPREVYNEQFF
-	TRBV28	TRBJ2-7	-	TGTGCCAGCAGTTTTGGTCCCTACGAGCAGTACTTC	CASSFGPYEQYF
-	TRBV7-9	TRBJ1-6	-	TGTGCCAGCAGCTTCCTTGCAGGGGATAATTCACCCCTCCACTTT	CASSFLAGDNSPLHF
-	TRBV19	TRBJ1-1	-	TGTGCCAGTAGTCAGAGGGGTCAAAACACTGAAGCTTTCTTT	CASSQRGQNTEAFF
-	TRBV5-6	TRBJ2-5	-	TGTGCCAGCAGCTTGGCCGGAGAGACCCAGTACTTC	CASSLAGETQYF
-	TRBV24-1	TRBJ2-6	-	TGTGCCACCAGTGACCCAACAGGGCCCGGGGCCAACGTCCTGACTTTC	CATSDPTGPGANVLTF
-	TRBV28	TRBJ1-5	-	TGTGCCAGCAACAATAATCAGCCCCAGCATTTT	CASNNNQPQHF
TRBD2	TRBV15	TRBJ2-1	-	TGTGCCACCAGCAGAACCAAGAGCGGGACTAGCGGAAGCAATGAGCAGTTCTTC	CATSRTKSGTSGSNEQFF
TRBD2	TRBV5-1	TRBJ2-1	-	TGCGCCAGCAGCTTGGGGCCTAGCGGGAGGGCCTGGGAGCAGTTCTTC	CASSLGPSGRAWEQFF
-	TRBV4-1	TRBJ1-4	-	TGCGCCAGCAGCCAAGATTTAGTGCGACTGTTTTTT	CASSQDLVRLFF
-	TRBV15	TRBJ2-6	-	TGTGCCACCAGCAGAGTGGGGGGCTCTGGGGCCAACGTCCTGACTTTC	CATSRVGGSGANVLTF
TRBD1	TRBV7-9	TRBJ1-5	-	TGTGCCAGCAGCTTTGGACGGGACAGGGGGTCGAATCAGCCCCAGCATTTT	CASSFGRDRGSNQPQHF
TRBD1	TRBV5-6	TRBJ1-1	-	TGTGCCAGCAGCTTGGAGGCAGGGGGAGGCACTGAAGCTTTCTTT	CASSLEAGGGTEAFF
TRBD1	TRBV28	TRBJ1-5	-	TGTGCCAGCAGCCTCTCCGACAGGGTGACCCAGCATTTT	CASSLSDRVTQHF
-	TRBV6-5	TRBJ2-7	-	TGTGCCAGCCTGGGGGGGACACAGCCCTACGAGCAGTACTTC	CASLGGTQPYEQYF
-	TRBV25-1	TRBJ1-1	-	TGTGCCAGCAGTGATGGAGGGATCGGGGGGAACACTGAAGCTTTCTTT	CASSDGGIGGNTEAFF
-	TRBV3-1/TRBV3-2	TRBJ2-1	-	TGTGCCAGCAGCCAAGTTCCGGGAGAGGCCTACAATGAGCAGTTCTTC	CASSQVPGEAYNEQFF
-	TRBV15	TRBJ1-2	-	TGTGCCACCAGCAGAGAGGGGGGAAACTATGGCTACACCTTC	CATSREGGNYGYTF
-	TRBV5-1	TRBJ1-4	few	TGCGCCAGCAGCTTTGATCGCTACCCGAATGAAAAACTGTTTTTT	CASSFDRYPNEKLFF
-	TRBV5-4	TRBJ1-6	-	TGTGCCAGCAGCTTGGGGATGGGGGATCCACCCCTCCACTTT	CASSLGMGDPPLHF
TRBD1	TRBV10-3	TRBJ2-7	-	TGTGCCATCAGTAAAGACAGGGGGCTCTCCTACGAGCAGTACTTC	CAISKDRGLSYEQYF
-	TRBV28	TRBJ2-7	-	TGTGCCAGCAGCCCCCCGTACTACGAGCAGTACTTC	CASSPPYYEQYF
-	TRBV4-1	TRBJ1-2	-	TGCGCCAGCAGCCAGCCTACAGGGTTCTATGGCTACACCTTC	CASSQPTGFYGYTF
TRBD2	TRBV20-1	TRBJ2-3	-	TGCAGTGCTAGTTCGGGCGCGGGAGGCACAGATACGCAGTATTTT	CSASSGAGGTDTQYF